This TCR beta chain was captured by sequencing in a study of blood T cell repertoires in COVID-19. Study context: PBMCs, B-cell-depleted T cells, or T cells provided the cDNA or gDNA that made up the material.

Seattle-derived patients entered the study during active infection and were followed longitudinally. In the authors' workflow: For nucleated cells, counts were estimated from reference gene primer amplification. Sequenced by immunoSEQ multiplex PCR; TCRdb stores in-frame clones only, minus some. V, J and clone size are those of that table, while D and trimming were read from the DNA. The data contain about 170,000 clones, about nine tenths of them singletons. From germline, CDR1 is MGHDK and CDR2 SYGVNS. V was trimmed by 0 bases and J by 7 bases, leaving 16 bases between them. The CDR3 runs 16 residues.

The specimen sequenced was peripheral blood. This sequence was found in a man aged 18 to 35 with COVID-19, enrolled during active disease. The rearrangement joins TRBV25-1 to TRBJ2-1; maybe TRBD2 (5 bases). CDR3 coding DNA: TGTGCCAGCAGTGAATATACTATCAGCCCGGGGAATGAGCAGTTCTTC. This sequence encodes CASSEYTISPGNEQFF.